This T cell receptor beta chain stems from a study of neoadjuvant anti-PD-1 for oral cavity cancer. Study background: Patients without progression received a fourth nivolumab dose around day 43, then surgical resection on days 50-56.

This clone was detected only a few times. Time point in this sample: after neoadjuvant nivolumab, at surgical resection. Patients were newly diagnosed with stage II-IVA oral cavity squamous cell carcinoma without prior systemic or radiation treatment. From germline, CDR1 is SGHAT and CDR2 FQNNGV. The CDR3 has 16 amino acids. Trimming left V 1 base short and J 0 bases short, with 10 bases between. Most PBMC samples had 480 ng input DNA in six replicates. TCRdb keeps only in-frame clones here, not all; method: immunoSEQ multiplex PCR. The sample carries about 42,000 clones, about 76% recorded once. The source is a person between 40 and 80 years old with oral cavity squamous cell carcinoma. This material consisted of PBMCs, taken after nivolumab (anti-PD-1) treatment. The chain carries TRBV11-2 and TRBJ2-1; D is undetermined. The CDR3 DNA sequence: TGTGCCAGCAGCTTAGGTAAATCGAGCTCCTACAATGAGCAGTTCTTC. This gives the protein CASSLGKSSSYNEQFF.